The rows below give T cell receptor beta chains drawn from one sample of a study of T cell responses to AZD1222 COVID-19 vaccine. Only in-frame clones appear in the TCRdb table, and some are missing; sequencing was by immunoSEQ multiplex PCR. The sample shows around 150,000 clones, about 95% of them seen only once. The specimen comprised peripheral blood, sampled on day 0 of AZD1222 vaccination. These receptors were taken from an adult in good health. Each CDR3 is given with its conserved first and last residue. The D gene is left open where the match is weak. Clone size is stated in some rows and not others, as once, few, many or a class when expanded.

TRBD2,TRBV5-5,TRBJ2-1,-,TGTGCCAGCAGCTTGGGCCTAGCGGGAGGCTTGGTGGGTGAGCAGTTCTTC,CASSLGLAGGLVGEQFF
TRBD2,TRBV2,TRBJ2-1,-,TGTGCCAGCAGCCTGACTAGCGGGAGAGACATTTCCAATGAGCAGTTCTTC,CASSLTSGRDISNEQFF
TRBD1,TRBV18,TRBJ2-1,-,TGTGCCAGCTCACCAATGGGGACAGGGATGAATGAGCAGTTCTTC,CASSPMGTGMNEQFF
-,TRBV1,TRBJ2-7,-,TGCACCAGCAGCCAGGGATCTAGAGCGGGGTGGGGCCACGAGCAGTACTTC,CTSSQGSRAGWGHEQYF
-,TRBV9,TRBJ2-7,-,TGTGCCAGCAGCGTAGGTCCCGACATAGGCGCCTACGAGCAGTACTTC,CASSVGPDIGAYEQYF
-,TRBV12-3/TRBV12-4,TRBJ1-3,-,TGTGCCAGCAGCATCGAGATCCCCATATATTTT,CASSIEIPIYF
-,TRBV9,TRBJ2-1,-,TGTGCCAGCAGCGTAGCCTACAATGAGCAGTTCTTC,CASSVAYNEQFF
-,TRBV25-1,TRBJ2-1,-,TGTGCCAGCAGTGACGCGTATGAGCAGTTCTTC,CASSDAYEQFF
-,TRBV6-5,TRBJ2-5,-,TGTGCCAGCACCCCGCTGCGGGATCCGGAGACCCAGTACTTC,CASTPLRDPETQYF
TRBD2,TRBV3-1/TRBV3-2,TRBJ2-2,-,TGTGCCAGCAGCCAAGAGACTAGCAGGGGGGAGCTGTTTTTT,CASSQETSRGELFF
-,TRBV12-5,TRBJ1-1,-,TGTGCTAGTGCCGCAAGTGGGGGGAGACCTGAAGCTTTCTTT,CASAASGGRPEAFF
-,TRBV27,TRBJ1-4,-,TGTGCCAGCAGGAACAGGGCTTTACATGAAAAACTGTTTTTT,CASRNRALHEKLFF
TRBD1,TRBV29-1,TRBJ2-1,-,TGCAGCGTTGACGTTGGGGGACAGGGCAATGAGCAGTTCTTC,CSVDVGGQGNEQFF
-,TRBV5-6,TRBJ1-1,-,TGTGCCAGCAGCTTGGGCCCTGGGACTGAAGCTTTCTTT,CASSLGPGTEAFF
-,TRBV19,TRBJ2-7,-,TGTGCCAGTAGTCCGCGGGGCAGGGGCTACGAGCAGTACTTC,CASSPRGRGYEQYF
-,TRBV12-5,TRBJ2-2,-,TGTGCTAGTGGTTTGGGGGCGGGGACGTGGACCGGGGAGCTGTTTTTT,CASGLGAGTWTGELFF
-,TRBV5-1,TRBJ1-2,-,TGCGCCACTTCTTCGCGGGGAGGCTATGGCTACACCTTC,CATSSRGGYGYTF
-,TRBV28,TRBJ1-3,few,TGTGCCAGCAGTTTTGGAACAGTCTCTGGAAACACCATATATTTT,CASSFGTVSGNTIYF
-,TRBV11-1,TRBJ1-5,-,TGTGCCAGCAGCTTGGGGCAGGGGTATGGGCCCCAGCATTTT,CASSLGQGYGPQHF
-,TRBV19,TRBJ2-2,-,TGTGCCAGTAGTGACCCGAACACCGGGGAGCTGTTTTTT,CASSDPNTGELFF
-,TRBV19,TRBJ2-5,-,TGTGCCAGTAGTCGGGCGATGAGACTAGTGTGGGCGGAGACCCAGTACTTC,CASSRAMRLVWAETQYF
-,TRBV4-2,TRBJ1-4,once,TGTGCCAGCAGCCGTCCTAAGGAAAAGGGAGAAAAACTGTTTTTT,CASSRPKEKGEKLFF
TRBD2,TRBV25-1,TRBJ2-1,-,TGTGCCAGCATTTCCCCGGGACTAGAGGGCAATGAGCAGTTCTTC,CASISPGLEGNEQFF
TRBD2,TRBV7-9,TRBJ2-1,once,TGTGCCAGCAGCTTAGTTGTACTAGCGTGGAATGAGCAGTTCTTC,CASSLVVLAWNEQFF
-,TRBV6-4,TRBJ2-2,once,TGTGCCAGCAGTGCCGAGAACACCGGGGAGCTGTTTTTT,CASSAENTGELFF
-,TRBV6-1,TRBJ2-1,-,TGTGCCAGCAGTGAAACTCGGGCCAATGAGCAGTTCTTC,CASSETRANEQFF
TRBD2,TRBV5-8,TRBJ2-1,-,TGTGCCAGCAGCCCCCGGACTAGCGATAGCTCCTACAATGAGCAGTTCTTC,CASSPRTSDSSYNEQFF
TRBD2,TRBV9,TRBJ2-1,once,TGTGCCAGCAGTAGCGGGGTTGACAATGAGCAGTTCTTC,CASSSGVDNEQFF
-,TRBV3-1/TRBV3-2,TRBJ1-4,-,TGTGCCAGCAGCCAAGTCGTAAGCGGAGGTGGAGAAAAACTGTTTTTT,CASSQVVSGGGEKLFF
-,TRBV3-1/TRBV3-2,TRBJ1-1,-,TGTGCCAGCAGCCGCCGGACAGAGCGAACTGAAGCTTTCTTT,CASSRRTERTEAFF
-,TRBV15,TRBJ2-1,-,TGTGCCACCAGAGGGGAACTAGCAGCCTACAATGAGCAGTTCTTC,CATRGELAAYNEQFF
-,TRBV30,TRBJ2-7,-,TGTGCCTGGAGTGTAATGGGGCGGGAGCAGTACTTC,CAWSVMGREQYF
-,TRBV2,TRBJ2-7,-,TGTGCCAGTCGGGTTCCACTAGACTACGAGCAGTACTTC,CASRVPLDYEQYF
-,TRBV4-1,TRBJ1-2,-,TGCGCCAGCAGCCAAGGGAACAACTATGGCTACACCTTC,CASSQGNNYGYTF
-,TRBV19,TRBJ1-5,-,TGTGCCACCCACCCGTGGGGGGTCGACAATCAGCCCCAGCATTTT,CATHPWGVDNQPQHF
-,TRBV15,TRBJ1-5,-,TGTGCCACCAGCAGAGATAGAATCAATCAGCCCCAGCATTTT,CATSRDRINQPQHF
-,TRBV11-2,TRBJ1-6,-,TGTGCCAGCTTGGACGGGGGAAGCTCCTATAATTCACCCCTCCACTTT,CASLDGGSSYNSPLHF
-,TRBV5-6,TRBJ1-5,-,TGTGCCAGCAGCTTGGGGGGGTATAGCAATCAGCCCCAGCATTTT,CASSLGGYSNQPQHF
TRBD1,TRBV15,TRBJ2-3,-,TGTGCCACCAGCAGAGATCAGGGGGTTCCGACAGATACGCAGTATTTT,CATSRDQGVPTDTQYF
-,TRBV28,TRBJ1-5,-,TGTGCCAGCAGTTTGGGAAGTAGCAATCAGCCCCAGCATTTT,CASSLGSSNQPQHF
TRBD1,TRBV3-1/TRBV3-2,TRBJ2-2,-,TGTGCCAGCAGCCCCACAGGGGACACCGGGGAGCTGTTTTTT,CASSPTGDTGELFF